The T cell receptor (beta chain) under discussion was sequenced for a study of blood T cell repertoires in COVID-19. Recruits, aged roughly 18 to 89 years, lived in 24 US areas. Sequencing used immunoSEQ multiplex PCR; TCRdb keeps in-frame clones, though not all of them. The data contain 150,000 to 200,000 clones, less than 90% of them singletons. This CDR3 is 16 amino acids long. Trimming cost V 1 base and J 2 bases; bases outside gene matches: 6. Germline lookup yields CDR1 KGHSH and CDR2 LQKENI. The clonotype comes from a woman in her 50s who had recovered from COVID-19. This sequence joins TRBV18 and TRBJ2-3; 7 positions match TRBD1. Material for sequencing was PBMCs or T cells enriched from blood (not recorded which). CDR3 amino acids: CASSPLDRKNTDTQYF. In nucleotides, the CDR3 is TGTGCCAGCTCACCACTGGACAGGAAGAACACAGATACGCAGTATTTT.